These 5 T cell receptor beta chains came from one sample sequenced in a study of memory CD4+ T cells and cytomegalovirus serostatus. Here immunoSEQ multiplex PCR was the method, and the copy in TCRdb shows in-frame clones only, minus some. Of about 59,000 clones listed, roughly 81% were seen once; the top ten hold 1% to 1.2%. Single viable CD3+CD4+CD8-CD45RO+ cells were sorted as the memory CD4+ T cells. The specimen was memory CD4+ T cells from blood. The origin of the receptors is an adult in good health and CMV-seronegative.

V usage is TRBV7-3 and J usage is TRBJ2-3; 7 bases agree with TRBD2. The CDR3 length is 14 residues. Trimming took 1 base from V and 6 from J; bases not matched to a gene: 4. The germline V gene encodes CDR1 SGHTA and CDR2 FQGTGA. CDR3 DNA: TGTGCCAGCAGCTTAAGGGGGGGAGCTGATACGCAGTATTTT. Encoded protein: CASSLRGGADTQYF.

This rearrangement joins TRBV29-1 to TRBJ2-5, with 8 bases fitting TRBD1. The CDR3 length is 15 residues. Germline V gene lookup returns CDR1 SQVTM and CDR2 ANQGSEA. Unmatched junction bases numbered 8, after V lost 1 base and J lost 4 bases. For the CDR3, the DNA is TGCAGCGTTGAAGGGGCACAGGGGGATTTAGAGACCCAGTACTTC. This codes for CSVEGAQGDLETQYF. The variable domain in full, completed from reference TRBV29-1 and TRBJ2-5, reads SAVISQKPSRDICQRGTSLTIQCQVDSQVTMMFWYRQQPGQSLTLIATANQGSEATYESGFVIDKFPISRPNLTFSTLTVSNMSPEDSSIYLCSVEGAQGDLETQYFGPGTRLLVL.

The gene calls are TRBV7-3 and TRBJ1-1; the D gene is possibly TRBD1 (5 bases). CDR1 SGHTA and CDR2 FQGTGA come from the germline V gene. Trimming stripped 4 bases from V and 4 bases from J, with 13 bases between. The CDR3 runs to 14 residues. In DNA form, the CDR3 reads TGTGCCAGCAGCTCCCGCTCAGGGAGCACTGAAGCTTTCTTT. Translated: CASSSRSGSTEAFF.

J is TRBJ1-6 and V is TRBV6-1, with no clear D. V dropped 8 bases and J dropped 10 bases, with 12 bases sitting between them. The germline gives CDR1 MNHNS, CDR2 SASEGT. The length of the CDR3 is 12 residues. CDR3 coding DNA: TGTGCCAGCGAGGGTCAGGTCTCACCCCTCCACTTT. This encodes CASEGQVSPLHF.

The chain carries TRBV6-6 and TRBJ2-2; D unclear. Germline loops: CDR1 MNHNY, CDR2 SVGAGI (reference sequence). V was trimmed by 5 bases and J by 4 bases, leaving 11 bases between them. The CDR3 is 14 residues long. CDR3: CASSPPGRTGELFF. The CDR3 DNA reads TGTGCCAGCAGTCCACCCGGTCGCACCGGGGAGCTGTTTTTT.